Given below is one T cell receptor (beta chain) in context. The sample holds other DNA sequences that translate to the same CDR3. This sample was included in a study of cytomegalovirus exposure and HLA in healthy donors. Germline trimming cut 1 base from V and 4 bases from J; bases unmatched to any gene: 6. The CDR3 is 15 residues long. Germline-derived CDR1 and CDR2 are SGDLS and YYNGEE. Primers for the PCR totalled 60 Vbeta and 13 Jbeta. The data were produced by immunoSEQ multiplex PCR, yet TCRdb's version contains in-frame clones alone and is incomplete. The sample has roughly 230,000 clones; about 85% are singletons.

The chain couples TRBV9 to TRBJ2-3; 7 bases agree with TRBD2. Sequencing used PBMCs. The TCR comes from a girl aged 2 to 10 in good health and CMV-seronegative. CDR3 in amino acids: CASSVRGGSPDTQYF. CDR3 DNA sequence: TGTGCCAGCAGCGTACGCGGCGGGAGCCCAGATACGCAGTATTTT.